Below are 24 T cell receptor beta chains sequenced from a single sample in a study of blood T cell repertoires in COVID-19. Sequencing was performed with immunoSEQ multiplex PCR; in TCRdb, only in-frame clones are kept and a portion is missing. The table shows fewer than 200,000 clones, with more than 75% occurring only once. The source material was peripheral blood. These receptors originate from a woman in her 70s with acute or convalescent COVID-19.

In DNA form, the CDR3 reads TGTGCCAGCAGCCCTGGACAGGGGGTAGCGGTTATCTATGGCTACACCTTC. Amino acids: CASSPGQGVAVIYGYTF. The chain couples TRBV4-2 to TRBJ1-2; 10 bases align to TRBD1. CDR1 and CDR2 from the germline V gene are LGHNA and YNFKEQ. The J segment lost 4 bases and the V segment lost 4 bases, leaving 12 bases of the junction unmatched. This CDR3 is 17 amino acids long.

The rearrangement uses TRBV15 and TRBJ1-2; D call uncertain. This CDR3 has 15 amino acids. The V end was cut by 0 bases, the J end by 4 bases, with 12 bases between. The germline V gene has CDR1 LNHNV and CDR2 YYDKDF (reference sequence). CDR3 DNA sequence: TGTGCCACCAGCAGAGATCAACGGACTCTCTATGGCTACACCTTC. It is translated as CATSRDQRTLYGYTF. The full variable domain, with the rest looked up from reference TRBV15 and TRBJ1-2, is DAMVIQNPRYQVTQFGKPVTLSCSQTLNHNVMYWYQQKSSQAPKLLFHYYDKDFNNEADTPDNFQSRRPNTSFCFLDIRSPGLGDTAMYLCATSRDQRTLYGYTFGSGTRLTVV.

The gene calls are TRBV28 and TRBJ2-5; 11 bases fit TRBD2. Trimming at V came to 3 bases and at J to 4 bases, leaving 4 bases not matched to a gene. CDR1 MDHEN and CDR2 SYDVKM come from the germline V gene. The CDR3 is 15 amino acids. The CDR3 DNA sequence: TGTGCCAGCAGTTTGGGCCTAGCGGGAGGAGAGACCCAGTACTTC. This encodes CASSLGLAGGETQYF.

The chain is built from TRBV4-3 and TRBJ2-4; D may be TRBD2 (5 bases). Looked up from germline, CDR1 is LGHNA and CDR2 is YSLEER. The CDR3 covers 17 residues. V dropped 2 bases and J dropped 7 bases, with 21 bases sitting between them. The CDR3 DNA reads TGCGCCAGCAGCCAACAGTGGCCTCGAGGACTTACGAACATTCAGTACTTC. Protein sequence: CASSQQWPRGLTNIQYF.

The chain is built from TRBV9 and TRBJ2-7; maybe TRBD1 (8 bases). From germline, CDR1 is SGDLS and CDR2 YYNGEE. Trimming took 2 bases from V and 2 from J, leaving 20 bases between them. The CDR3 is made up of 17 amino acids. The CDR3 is CASSVTAGTGGPYEQYF. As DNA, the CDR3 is TGTGCCAGCAGCGTCACAGCGGGGACAGGAGGACCCTACGAGCAGTACTTC.

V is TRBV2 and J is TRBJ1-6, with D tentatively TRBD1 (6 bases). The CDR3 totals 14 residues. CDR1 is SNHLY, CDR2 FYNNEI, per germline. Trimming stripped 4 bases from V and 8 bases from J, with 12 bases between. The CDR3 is CASSGGHNYSPLHF. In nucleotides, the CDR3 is TGTGCCAGCAGTGGGGGACACAACTATTCACCCCTCCACTTT.

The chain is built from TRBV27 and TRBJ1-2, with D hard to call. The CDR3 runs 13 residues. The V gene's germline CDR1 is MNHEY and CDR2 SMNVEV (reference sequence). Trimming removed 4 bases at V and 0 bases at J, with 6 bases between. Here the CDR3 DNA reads TGTGCCAGCAGTTACTTGGCTAACTATGGCTACACCTTC. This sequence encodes CASSYLANYGYTF.

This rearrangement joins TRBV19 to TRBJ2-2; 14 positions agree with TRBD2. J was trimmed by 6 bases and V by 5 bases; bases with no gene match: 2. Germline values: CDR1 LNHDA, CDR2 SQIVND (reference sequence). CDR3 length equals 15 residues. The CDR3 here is CASSGTSGSPGELFF. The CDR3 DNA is TGTGCCAGTAGTGGGACTAGCGGGAGCCCCGGGGAGCTGTTTTTT.

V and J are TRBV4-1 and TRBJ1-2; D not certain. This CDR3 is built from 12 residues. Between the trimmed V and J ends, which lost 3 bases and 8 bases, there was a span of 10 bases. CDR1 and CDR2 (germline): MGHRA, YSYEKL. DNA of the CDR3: TGCGCCAGCAGCCATCAAACGGGGGGCTACACCTTC. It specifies CASSHQTGGYTF.

CDR3 protein: CASSIGGSSYEQYF. The CDR3 DNA follows: TGTGCCAGTAGTATTGGAGGGTCCTCCTACGAGCAGTACTTC. The rearrangement links TRBV19 to TRBJ2-7; D may be TRBD2 (6 bases). The CDR3 totals 14 residues. V lost 3 bases, J lost 0 bases, and 9 bases lay in between. CDR1 and CDR2 from the germline V gene are LNHDA and SQIVND (reference sequence).

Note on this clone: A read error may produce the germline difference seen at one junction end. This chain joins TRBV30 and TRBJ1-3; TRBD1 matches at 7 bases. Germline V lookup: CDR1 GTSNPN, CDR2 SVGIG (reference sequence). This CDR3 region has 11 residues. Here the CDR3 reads CAWSVSGTAHF. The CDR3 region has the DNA TGTGCCTGGAGTGTATCTGGGACAGCGCATTTT.

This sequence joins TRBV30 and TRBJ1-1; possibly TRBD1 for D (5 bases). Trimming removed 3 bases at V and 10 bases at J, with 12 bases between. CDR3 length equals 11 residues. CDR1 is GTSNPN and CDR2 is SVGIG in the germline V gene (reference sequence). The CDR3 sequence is CAWRTAASAFF. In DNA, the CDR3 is TGTGCCTGGAGGACAGCTGCTTCAGCTTTCTTT.

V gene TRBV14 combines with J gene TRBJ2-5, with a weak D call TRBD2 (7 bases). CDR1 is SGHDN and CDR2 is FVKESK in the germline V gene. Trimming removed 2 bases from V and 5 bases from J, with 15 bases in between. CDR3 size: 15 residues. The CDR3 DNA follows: TGTGCCAGCAGCCAAATCCGGGGGGCCGGGGAGACCCAGTACTTC. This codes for CASSQIRGAGETQYF.

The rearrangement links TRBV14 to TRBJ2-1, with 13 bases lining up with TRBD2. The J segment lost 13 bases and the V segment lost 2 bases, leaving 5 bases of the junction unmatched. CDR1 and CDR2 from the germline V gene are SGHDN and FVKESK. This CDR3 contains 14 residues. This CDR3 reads CASSQNSGLAGQFF. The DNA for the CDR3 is TGTGCCAGCAGCCAAAATTCGGGACTAGCGGGACAGTTCTTC.

The CDR3, as DNA: TGTGCCAGTAGTATGAGGGCAGATACGCAGTATTTT. Amino acid sequence: CASSMRADTQYF. The V gene is TRBV19, the J gene TRBJ2-3; D is perhaps TRBD2 (5 bases). Germline CDR1 LNHDA, CDR2 SQIVND (reference sequence). The V end was cut by 3 bases, the J end by 4 bases, with 5 bases between. This CDR3 has 12 amino acids.

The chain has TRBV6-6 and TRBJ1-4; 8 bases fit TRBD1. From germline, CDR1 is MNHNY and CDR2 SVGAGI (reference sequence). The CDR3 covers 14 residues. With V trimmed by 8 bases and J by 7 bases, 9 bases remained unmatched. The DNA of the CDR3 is TGTGCCAGCGGCTCGACAGGGGTTGGTGAAAAACTGTTTTTT. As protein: CASGSTGVGEKLFF.

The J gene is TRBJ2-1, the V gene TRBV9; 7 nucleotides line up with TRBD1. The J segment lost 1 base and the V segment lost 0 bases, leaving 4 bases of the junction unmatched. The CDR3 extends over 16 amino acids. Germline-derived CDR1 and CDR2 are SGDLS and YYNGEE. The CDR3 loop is CASSVAEGASYNEQFF. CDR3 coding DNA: TGTGCCAGCAGCGTAGCCGAGGGGGCTTCCTACAATGAGCAGTTCTTC.

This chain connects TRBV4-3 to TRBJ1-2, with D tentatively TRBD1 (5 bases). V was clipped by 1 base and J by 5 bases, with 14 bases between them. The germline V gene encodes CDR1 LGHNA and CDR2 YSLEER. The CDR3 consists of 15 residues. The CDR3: CASSQGEGRQYGYTF. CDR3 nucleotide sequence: TGCGCCAGCAGCCAAGGGGAAGGAAGACAGTATGGCTACACCTTC.

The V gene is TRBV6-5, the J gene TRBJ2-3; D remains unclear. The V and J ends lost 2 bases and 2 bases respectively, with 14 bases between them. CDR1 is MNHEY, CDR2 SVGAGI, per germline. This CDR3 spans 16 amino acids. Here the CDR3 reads CASSYGRQAFTDTQYF. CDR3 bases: TGTGCCAGCAGTTACGGCAGGCAGGCCTTCACAGATACGCAGTATTTT.

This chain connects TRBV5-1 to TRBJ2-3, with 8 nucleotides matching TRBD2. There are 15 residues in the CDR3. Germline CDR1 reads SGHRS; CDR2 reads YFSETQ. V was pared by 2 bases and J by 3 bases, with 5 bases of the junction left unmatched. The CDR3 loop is CASSLDGGETDTQYF. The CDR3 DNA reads TGCGCCAGCAGCTTAGACGGGGGGGAGACAGATACGCAGTATTTT.

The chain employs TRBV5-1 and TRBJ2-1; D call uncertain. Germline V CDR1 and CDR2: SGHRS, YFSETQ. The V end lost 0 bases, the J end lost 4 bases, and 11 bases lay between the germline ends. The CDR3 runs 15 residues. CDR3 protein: CASSLESVGYNEQFF. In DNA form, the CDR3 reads TGCGCCAGCAGCTTGGAAAGCGTTGGATACAATGAGCAGTTCTTC.

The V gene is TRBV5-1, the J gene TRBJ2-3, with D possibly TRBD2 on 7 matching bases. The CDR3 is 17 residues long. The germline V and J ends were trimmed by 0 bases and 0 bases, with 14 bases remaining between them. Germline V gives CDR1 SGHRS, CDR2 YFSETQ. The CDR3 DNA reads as TGCGCCAGCAGCTTGGAAGGGGGGGCGCGAAGCACAGATACGCAGTATTTT. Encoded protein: CASSLEGGARSTDTQYF.

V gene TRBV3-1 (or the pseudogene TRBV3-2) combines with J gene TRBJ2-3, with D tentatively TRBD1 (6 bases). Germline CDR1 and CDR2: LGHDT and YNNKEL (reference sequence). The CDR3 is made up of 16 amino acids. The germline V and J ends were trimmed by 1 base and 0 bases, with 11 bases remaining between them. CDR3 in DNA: TGTGCCAGCAGCCAAGGGGGGCTAGTCAGCACAGATACGCAGTATTTT. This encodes CASSQGGLVSTDTQYF.

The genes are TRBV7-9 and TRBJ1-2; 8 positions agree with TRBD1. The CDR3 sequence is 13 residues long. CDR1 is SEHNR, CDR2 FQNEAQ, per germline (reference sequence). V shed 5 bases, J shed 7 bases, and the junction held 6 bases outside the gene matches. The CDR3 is CASSLGQGSGYTF. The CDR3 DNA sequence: TGTGCCAGCAGCCTCGGACAGGGAAGTGGCTACACCTTC.